A selection of T cell receptor beta chains follows, all from one sample in a study of blood T cells in healthy people across ages. From the 5' RACE reads, TCRdb called clonotypes with MiXCR, one entry per CDR3 protein. Of under 2 million distinct CDR3 sequences in the sample, roughly 32% were seen once. The sample was blood. Source of these receptors: a woman in her 30s in good health. The CDR3 runs from the conserved cysteine through the conserved F or W.

j_gene,v_gene,CDR3aa
TRBJ1-5,TRBV4-1,CASSQDRTGRQPQHF
TRBJ2-7,TRBV9,CASSVGTGVSYEQYF
NA,TRBV7-2,CASSLGLVLSCEQYF
NA,TRBV12-3/TRBV12-4,CASSSHRARIQMTYEQYF
TRBJ2-5,TRBV29-1,CSARPRTGLPETQYF
TRBJ2-5,TRBV25-1,CASSESSGGRETQYF
TRBJ2-1,TRBV7-8,CASSPRTASGEQFF
NA,TRBV7-7,CASSPRLAGGIETQYF
TRBJ2-7,TRBV7-3,CASSRSGMGSSYEQYF
TRBJ2-7,TRBV25-1,CASSVSDRGEGEQYF
TRBJ2-1,TRBV20-1,CSATGTSGQSSYNEQFF
TRBJ2-5,TRBV7-3,CASSLGLAGTEIQYF
TRBJ1-5,TRBV12-3/TRBV12-4,CASSPSHLGQPQHF
NA,TRBV7-3,CASSLEATGGYEQYF
TRBJ2-1,TRBV5-1,CASSLDMGLGNNEQFF